Presented here are 5 T cell receptor beta chains from one specimen sequenced in a study of shared clonotypes between healthy human individuals. The repertoire was sequenced with immunoSEQ multiplex PCR; TCRdb's copy has only in-frame clones and lacks some. The data show 1 million to 1.3 million clones, about 80% seen once. The material sequenced was memory CD4+ T cells from PBMCs. Subset given: CD45RA-negative fraction. The receptors here all came from a man aged 18 to 35 in good health. Some clones in this sample may be carry-over from other donors' samples.

The chain is built from TRBV2 and TRBJ1-2, with 7 bases matching TRBD1. There are 15 residues in the CDR3. From germline, CDR1 is SNHLY and CDR2 FYNNEI. V dropped 6 bases and J dropped 2; count of bases not matched to a gene: 9. The CDR3 coding sequence is TGTGCCAGCAGCCCCCTCAGGGGGGCGAACTATGGCTACACCTTC. This codes for CASSPLRGANYGYTF.

The chain has TRBV5-1 and TRBJ2-1; D not certain. V was pared by 5 bases and J by 0 bases, with 12 bases between. The CDR3 consists of 15 residues. The germline gives CDR1 SGHRS, CDR2 YFSETQ. CDR3 bases: TGCGCCAGCAGGGTTGGCTCTAGCTCCTACAATGAGCAGTTCTTC. Protein sequence: CASRVGSSSYNEQFF.

This clone was detected only a few times. This chain connects TRBV14 to TRBJ1-1; D remains ambiguous. Germline CDR1 is SGHDN and CDR2 is FVKESK. The CDR3 covers 12 residues. The ends were cut back, 2 bases at V and 8 bases at J, with 9 bases in the middle. In DNA form, the CDR3 reads TGTGCCAGCAGCCAAACTGCCCGCGAAGCTTTCTTT. Translated: CASSQTAREAFF.

The genes are TRBV29-1 and TRBJ2-7, with D perhaps TRBD1 (6 bases). CDR1 and CDR2 from the germline V gene are SQVTM and ANQGSEA. This CDR3 spans 14 amino acids. Trimming cost V 3 bases and J 5 bases, with 17 bases left between them. The CDR3 sequence: CSVEDPPGADEQYF. The CDR3 DNA reads TGCAGCGTTGAGGACCCACCAGGGGCAGACGAGCAGTACTTC.

The chain couples TRBV21-1 to TRBJ1-2. TRBV21-1 is listed as a pseudogene. The CDR3 is made up of 15 amino acids. The CDR3 nucleotides read TGTGCCAGCAGCAACGGTAGAAGTCTCAACTATGGCTACACCTTC. The encoded protein is CASSNGRSLNYGYTF.